The 10 T cell receptor beta chains in this list originate from one sample, sequenced in a study of T cells in narcolepsy. Profiled with immunoSEQ multiplex PCR; TCRdb holds only in-frame clones, not every one. The data contain tens of thousands of clones, around 83% of them singletons. Material: CD45RA- memory CD4+ T cells from PBMCs. These receptors originate from a human donor with narcolepsy.

The J gene is TRBJ1-2, the V gene TRBV5-1; 7 positions agree with TRBD1. The germline V gene has CDR1 SGHRS and CDR2 YFSETQ. The trim removed 4 bases at V and 8 bases at J, leaving 11 bases unmatched. This CDR3 contains 14 residues. The CDR3 reads CASSQERRGSGYTF. The CDR3 DNA reads as TGCGCCAGCAGCCAGGAGCGCAGGGGGAGCGGCTACACCTTC.

The rearrangement joins TRBV14 to TRBJ1-2, with 8 bases lining up with TRBD1. The V segment lost 4 bases and the J segment 4 bases; nucleotides outside the gene matches: 5. CDR1 is SGHDN, CDR2 FVKESK, per germline. The CDR3 length is 14 residues. CDR3 sequence (DNA): TGTGCCAGCAGCCGGGACAGGCTATTCTATGGCTACACCTTC. This codes for CASSRDRLFYGYTF.

V is TRBV11-2 and J is TRBJ1-5, with D perhaps matching TRBD1 (5 bases). The V and J ends lost 1 base and 4 bases respectively, with 11 bases between them. This CDR3 spans 15 amino acids. Per the germline V gene, CDR1 is SGHAT and CDR2 is FQNNGV. CDR3 coding DNA: TGTGCCAGCAGCTTAGGTCCAGGGTTAAATCAGCCCCAGCATTTT. It translates to CASSLGPGLNQPQHF.

This chain joins TRBV10-2 and TRBJ1-1, with D perhaps matching TRBD1 (5 bases). The V end was cut by 6 bases, the J end by 5 bases, with 10 bases between. This CDR3 comprises 12 residues. Germline values: CDR1 WSHSY, CDR2 SAAADI. CDR3 loop: CASRNGGTEAFF. As DNA, the CDR3 is TGCGCCAGCAGGAATGGGGGGACTGAAGCTTTCTTT.

The chain employs TRBV10-3 and TRBJ1-1, with TRBD1 as a possible D gene (6 bases). CDR1 and CDR2 from the germline V gene are ENHRY and SYGVKD. CDR3 length equals 13 residues. V shed 7 bases and J shed 1 base, with 10 bases lying between them. The CDR3 sequence is CAIKSRGNTEAFF. DNA of the CDR3: TGTGCCATCAAATCCAGGGGGAACACTGAAGCTTTCTTT.

The genes are TRBV10-1 and TRBJ2-1, with TRBD2 matching 10 bases. V was clipped by 0 bases and J by 6 bases; unmatched bases: 5. CDR3 size: 16 residues. The germline V gene encodes CDR1 WNHNN and CDR2 SYGVQD (reference sequence). The chain's CDR3 is CASSESRAGGRNEQFF. CDR3 nucleotides: TGCGCCAGCAGTGAGTCGAGAGCGGGGGGGCGCAATGAGCAGTTCTTC.

This sequence joins TRBV11-2 and TRBJ2-4; D unresolved. This CDR3 is built from 19 residues. Looked up from germline, CDR1 is SGHAT and CDR2 is FQNNGV. Trimming pared 5 bases from V and 0 bases from J, leaving 23 bases between. The chain's CDR3 is CASSPRPRPEVGAKNIQYF. The CDR3 region has the DNA TGTGCCAGCAGCCCCCGGCCCAGACCAGAGGTTGGAGCCAAAAACATTCAGTACTTC. The full variable domain, in which reference TRBV11-2 and TRBJ2-4 provide the parts outside the CDR3, is EAGVAQSPRYKIIEKRQSVAFWCNPISGHATLYWYQQILGQGPKLLIQFQNNGVVDDSQLPKDRFSAERLKGVDSTLKIQPAKLEDSAVYLCASSPRPRPEVGAKNIQYFGAGTRLSVL.

The chain uses TRBV5-1 and TRBJ2-3, with TRBD2 matching 8 bases. From germline, CDR1 is SGHRS and CDR2 YFSETQ. The CDR3 runs 16 residues. Trimming removed 0 bases from V and 1 base from J; junction bases left unmatched: 4. The CDR3 nucleotides read TGCGCCAGCAGCTTGGAAGGACTAGCAGGCACAGATACGCAGTATTTT. This gives the protein CASSLEGLAGTDTQYF. The whole variable domain, filled in from reference TRBV5-1 and TRBJ2-3, reads KAGVTQTPRYLIKTRGQQVTLSCSPISGHRSVSWYQQTPGQGLQFLFEYFSETQRNKGNFPGRFSGRQFSNSRSEMNVSTLELGDSALYLCASSLEGLAGTDTQYFGPGTRLTVL.

The table lists this clone with a few counts. The chain has TRBV7-3 and TRBJ2-3, with unresolved D. CDR3 length equals 12 residues. Germline CDR1 is SGHTA and CDR2 is FQGTGA. V lost 2 bases to trimming and J lost 4 bases, with 4 bases between them. CDR3 in DNA: TGTGCCAGCAGCTTATCGGCAGATACGCAGTATTTT. The encoded protein is CASSLSADTQYF.

This chain uses TRBV18 with TRBJ1-2, with D unclear. Trimming shortened V by 0 bases and J by 8 bases, and 10 bases separated the two germline ends. The CDR3 is 13 amino acids. CDR1 and CDR2 (germline): KGHSH, LQKENI. For the CDR3, the DNA is TGTGCCAGCTCACCACCTGTAGTTGGCGGCTACACCTTC. It encodes CASSPPVVGGYTF.